This TCR beta chain emerged from a study of T-cell memory formation after mild COVID-19. The CDR3 runs to 13 residues. The V end lost 2 bases, the J end lost 0 bases, and 8 bases lay between the germline ends. Germline V CDR1 and CDR2: SQVTM, ANQGSEA. TCRdb itself ran the 5' RACE reads through MiXCR, one entry per CDR3 protein. The data hold 350,000 to 550,000 distinct CDR3 sequences, with roughly 18% observed a single time. The genes are TRBV29-1 and TRBJ2-7, with D possibly TRBD2 on 5 matching bases. What was sequenced was PBMCs or a T cell subset sorted from them (not recorded which). This sequence was found in a man aged 18 to 30 who had mild COVID-19 (a few samples of this study predate the infection). Cell type and time point are not known. The CDR3 DNA reads TGCAGCGTTGAATTGGACTTCTCCTACGAGCAGTACTTC. Translating gives CSVELDFSYEQYF.